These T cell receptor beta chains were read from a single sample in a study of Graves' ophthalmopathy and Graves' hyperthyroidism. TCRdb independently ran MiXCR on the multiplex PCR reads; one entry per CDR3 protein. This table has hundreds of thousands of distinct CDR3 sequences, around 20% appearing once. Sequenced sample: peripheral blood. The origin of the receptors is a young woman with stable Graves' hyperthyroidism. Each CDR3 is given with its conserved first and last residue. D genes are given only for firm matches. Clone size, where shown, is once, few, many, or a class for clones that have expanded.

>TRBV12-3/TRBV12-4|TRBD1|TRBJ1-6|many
CASKTGGYSPLHF
TGTGCCAGCAAGACAGGGGGATATTCACCCCTCCACTTT
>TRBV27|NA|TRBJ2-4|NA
CASSFRGRGAKNIKYF
TGTGCCAGCAGTTTTCGGGGGCGAGGAGCCAAAAACATTAAGTACTTC
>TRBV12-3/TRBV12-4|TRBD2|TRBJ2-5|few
CASRPSGSSETQYF
TGTGCCAGCAGACCTAGCGGGAGTTCGGAGACCCAGTACTTC
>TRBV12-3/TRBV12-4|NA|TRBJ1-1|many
CASSRGIGAIKLNTEAFF
TGTGCCAGCAGCCGTGGTATCGGGGCAATCAAGTTAAACACTGAAGCTTTCTTT
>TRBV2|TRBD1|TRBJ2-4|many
CASSTQGAAKNIKYF
TGTGCCAGCAGTACACAGGGGGCAGCCAAAAACATTAAGTACTTC
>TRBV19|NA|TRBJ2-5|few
CASSILEAGRETQYF
TGTGCCAGTAGTATCCTCGAGGCAGGGCGAGAGACCCAGTACTTC
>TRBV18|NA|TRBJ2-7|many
CASSPSRGGYEQYF
TGTGCCAGCTCACCATCCAGGGGGGGCTACGAGCAGTACTTC
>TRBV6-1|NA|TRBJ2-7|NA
CAISGLVYEQYF
TGTGCCATCAGTGGACTGGTCTACGAGCAGTACTTC
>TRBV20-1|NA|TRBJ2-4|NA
CSATGDLANNIKYF
TGCAGTGCTACAGGTGACCTAGCCAATAACATTAAGTACTTC
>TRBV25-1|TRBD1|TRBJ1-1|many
CASSDPGGTEAFF
TGTGCCAGCAGTGACCCAGGGGGCACTGAAGCTTTCTTT
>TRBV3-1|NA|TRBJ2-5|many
CASSRPPGTQYF
TGTGCCAGCAGCCGCCCCCCAGGGACCCAGTACTTC
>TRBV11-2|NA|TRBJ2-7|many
CASSLGLLRDSSYEQYF
TGTGCCAGCAGCTTAGGTTTGTTGCGGGATAGCTCCTACGAGCAGTACTTC
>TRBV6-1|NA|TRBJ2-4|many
CASSPEGLAKNIQYF
TGTGCCAGCAGTCCAGAGGGCCTAGCCAAAAACATTCAGTACTTC
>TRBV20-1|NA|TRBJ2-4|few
CSATRRAPKNIQYF
TGCAGTGCTACACGGCGGGCGCCCAAAAACATTCAGTACTTC
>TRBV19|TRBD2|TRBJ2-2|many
CASSISPGGRGTGELFF
TGTGCCAGTAGTATATCCCCTGGCGGGAGAGGGACCGGGGAGCTGTTTTTT
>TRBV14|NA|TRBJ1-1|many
CASSLGGGTSMAFF
TGTGCCAGCAGCCTGGGTGGCGGAACGTCGATGGCTTTCTTT
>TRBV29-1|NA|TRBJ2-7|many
CSVGGGGYEQYF
TGCAGCGTTGGCGGAGGGGGCTACGAGCAGTACTTC
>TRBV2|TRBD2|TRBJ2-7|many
CASSGGRSSGSYEQYF
TGTGCCAGCAGTGGAGGTCGCTCTAGCGGGAGTTACGAGCAGTACTTC